This T cell receptor beta chain was captured in a study of T cell responses to AZD1222 COVID-19 vaccine. Study as a whole: Combined were second doses at about 4 or about 12 weeks. General study points: Dominant at 160-218 and 743-854, vaccine-associated CD4 TCRs also spanned spike. Clonal diversity may have been underestimated, and the donors were mostly white British, with more females than males. Baseline serology detected seropositivity in only six or seven AZD1222 recipients.

In the case of this clone: Its antigen is as yet unknown.

Clones were sequenced by immunoSEQ multiplex PCR, and TCRdb holds only the in-frame ones, with some missing. This table has approximately 150,000 clones, over 85% appearing once. This CDR3 region has 16 residues. CDR1 is SGHRS and CDR2 is YFSETQ in the germline V gene. Trimming removed 3 bases from V and 5 bases from J; junction bases left unmatched: 9. This clonotype was obtained from an adult in good health. The rearrangement joins TRBV5-1 to TRBJ1-4; 8 positions match TRBD1. Here the sequenced sample was peripheral blood, taken on day 0 of AZD1222 vaccination. The DNA of the CDR3 is TGCGCCAGCAGCTGGGGGACAGGTCGACTAAATGAAAAACTGTTTTTT. Translated: CASSWGTGRLNEKLFF.